The clone carrying this T cell receptor (beta chain) has only one observation. Its target is unknown. This entry belongs to a study of Tregs in tolerant kidney transplant recipients. TCRdb's copy holds only in-frame clones and misses some; the assay was immunoSEQ multiplex PCR. The repertoire has about 240,000 clones, around 81% of them found once; the top ten carry about 0.58%. V lost 5 bases, J lost 6 bases, and 7 bases stayed unmatched. The CDR3 length is 14 residues. Germline V gene sequence: CDR1 SGHRS, CDR2 YFSETQ. Regarding the study as a whole: Biological reproducibility was not directly addressed, but technical replication error appeared minimal.

This sequence originates from a human donor in good health. This rearrangement joins TRBV5-1 to TRBJ2-1; 8 positions agree with TRBD1. What was sequenced was CD4+ T cells from blood. This CDR3 reads CASSKDRAPNEQFF. CDR3 in DNA: TGCGCCAGCAGTAAGGACAGGGCCCCCAATGAGCAGTTCTTC.